This T cell receptor (beta chain) was obtained from a study of blood T cell repertoires in COVID-19. Whole-study context: Material from acute and convalescent COVID-19 was sourced from the United States, Italy and Spain. The analysed material was cDNA or gDNA that came from T cells, B-cell-depleted T cells, or PBMCs.

The CDR3 runs 14 residues. In germline, CDR1 is SGHRS, CDR2 YFSETQ. Trimming shortened V by 4 bases and J by 2 bases, and 10 bases separated the two germline ends. The data were produced by immunoSEQ multiplex PCR, yet TCRdb's version contains in-frame clones alone and is incomplete. Among tens of thousands of clones, 85% were seen once, and the ten largest hold roughly 37%. The source of this sequence is a man older than 75 with acute or convalescent COVID-19. The chain joins TRBV5-1 to TRBJ1-3, with D possibly TRBD1 on 5 matching bases. Specimen: peripheral blood. The CDR3 loop is CASSRDFTGNTIYF. In DNA, the CDR3 is TGCGCCAGCAGCCGGGACTTTACTGGAAACACCATATATTTT.